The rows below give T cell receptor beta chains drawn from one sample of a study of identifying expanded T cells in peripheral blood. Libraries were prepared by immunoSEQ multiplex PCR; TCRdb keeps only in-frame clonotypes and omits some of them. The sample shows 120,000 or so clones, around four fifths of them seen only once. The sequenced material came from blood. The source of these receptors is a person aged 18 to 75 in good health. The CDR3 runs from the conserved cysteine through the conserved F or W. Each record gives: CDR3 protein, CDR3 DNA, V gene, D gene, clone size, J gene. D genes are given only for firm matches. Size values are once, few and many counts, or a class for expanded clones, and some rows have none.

CDR3 protein: CASSHGGTGAGNTIYF; CDR3 DNA: TGTGCCAGCAGCCACGGCGGGACAGGGGCTGGAAACACCATATATTTT; V gene: TRBV14; D gene: TRBD1; clone size: NA; J gene: TRBJ1-3
CDR3 protein: CASSTWGGGYTF; CDR3 DNA: TGTGCCAGCAGTACTTGGGGAGGGGGCTACACCTTC; V gene: TRBV5-6; D gene: NA; clone size: NA; J gene: TRBJ1-2
CDR3 protein: CASSPVVRGDGYTF; CDR3 DNA: TGTGCCAGCTCACCAGTCGTACGAGGCGATGGCTACACCTTC; V gene: TRBV18; D gene: NA; clone size: few; J gene: TRBJ1-2
CDR3 protein: CASRRDGHSNQPQHF; CDR3 DNA: TGTGCCAGCAGGAGGGACGGTCATAGCAATCAGCCCCAGCATTTT; V gene: TRBV6-5; D gene: NA; clone size: NA; J gene: TRBJ1-5
CDR3 protein: CASSRSGTAAYEQYF; CDR3 DNA: TGTGCCAGCAGCCGAAGCGGGACTGCGGCCTACGAGCAGTACTTC; V gene: TRBV7-9; D gene: TRBD2; clone size: NA; J gene: TRBJ2-7
CDR3 protein: CASGQGSYEQYF; CDR3 DNA: TGTGCCAGCGGACAGGGATCCTACGAGCAGTACTTC; V gene: TRBV2; D gene: TRBD1; clone size: NA; J gene: TRBJ2-7
CDR3 protein: CASIREEGPLQETQYF; CDR3 DNA: TGTGCCAGCATAAGGGAAGAGGGGCCTTTACAAGAGACCCAGTACTTC; V gene: TRBV2; D gene: NA; clone size: few; J gene: TRBJ2-5
CDR3 protein: CASSLRTGPSYGYTF; CDR3 DNA: TGCGCCAGCAGCTTGAGAACAGGGCCGAGCTATGGCTACACCTTC; V gene: TRBV5-1; D gene: NA; clone size: NA; J gene: TRBJ1-2
CDR3 protein: CASSTQGGRAKDTQYF; CDR3 DNA: TGTGCCAGCAGCACCCAGGGGGGACGGGCAAAAGATACGCAGTATTTT; V gene: TRBV5-4; D gene: NA; clone size: NA; J gene: TRBJ2-3
CDR3 protein: CASSPLDSYNEQFF; CDR3 DNA: TGCGCCAGCAGCCCCCTGGACAGCTACAATGAGCAGTTCTTC; V gene: TRBV4-3; D gene: NA; clone size: once; J gene: TRBJ2-1
CDR3 protein: CASSLAPTQNTEAFF; CDR3 DNA: TGTGCCAGCAGCTTAGCCCCGACACAGAACACTGAAGCTTTCTTT; V gene: TRBV7-6; D gene: NA; clone size: few; J gene: TRBJ1-1
CDR3 protein: CSVGQGYNQPQHF; CDR3 DNA: TGCAGCGTCGGCCAGGGGTACAATCAGCCCCAGCATTTT; V gene: TRBV29-1; D gene: NA; clone size: NA; J gene: TRBJ1-5
CDR3 protein: CASSEWGRAYEQYF; CDR3 DNA: TGTGCCAGCAGTGAATGGGGCAGGGCCTACGAGCAGTACTTC; V gene: TRBV25-1; D gene: NA; clone size: NA; J gene: TRBJ2-7
CDR3 protein: CASSTRTGPVGYTF; CDR3 DNA: TGTGCCAGCAGCACCCGGACAGGTCCAGTTGGCTACACCTTC; V gene: TRBV7-8; D gene: TRBD1; clone size: few; J gene: TRBJ1-2
CDR3 protein: CASSRRDGAGEQYF; CDR3 DNA: TGTGCCAGCAGCAGAAGGGACGGAGCGGGAGAGCAGTACTTC; V gene: TRBV27; D gene: TRBD2; clone size: NA; J gene: TRBJ2-7
CDR3 protein: CAISESRLASSYNEQFF; CDR3 DNA: TGTGCCATCAGTGAGTCTAGGCTAGCAAGCTCCTACAATGAGCAGTTCTTC; V gene: TRBV10-3; D gene: NA; clone size: NA; J gene: TRBJ2-1
CDR3 protein: CASSLSFGRGLYEQYF; CDR3 DNA: TGTGCCAGCAGTTTAAGTTTTGGGAGGGGTCTCTACGAGCAGTACTTC; V gene: TRBV27; D gene: TRBD2; clone size: NA; J gene: TRBJ2-7
CDR3 protein: CATPGHVYSNQPQHF; CDR3 DNA: TGTGCCACCCCAGGGCATGTTTATAGCAATCAGCCCCAGCATTTT; V gene: TRBV25-1; D gene: NA; clone size: NA; J gene: TRBJ1-5
CDR3 protein: CASSKSRGDRVYNEQFF; CDR3 DNA: TGTGCCAGTAGTAAAAGTCGAGGGGACAGGGTCTACAATGAGCAGTTCTTC; V gene: TRBV19; D gene: TRBD1; clone size: NA; J gene: TRBJ2-1
CDR3 protein: CASSLVLQGNTEAFF; CDR3 DNA: TGTGCCAGCAGCTTGGTACTCCAGGGTAACACTGAAGCTTTCTTT; V gene: TRBV4-2; D gene: NA; clone size: NA; J gene: TRBJ1-1
CDR3 protein: CASSHTRRGLSTDTQYF; CDR3 DNA: TGTGCCAGCTCCCACACCCGCAGGGGGCTTAGCACAGATACGCAGTATTTT; V gene: TRBV18; D gene: TRBD1; clone size: NA; J gene: TRBJ2-3
CDR3 protein: CAVWSDRGNTIYF; CDR3 DNA: TGTGCCGTTTGGAGTGACAGGGGAAACACCATATATTTT; V gene: TRBV6-5; D gene: NA; clone size: NA; J gene: TRBJ1-3
CDR3 protein: CASSAGAYEQYF; CDR3 DNA: TGTGCCAGCAGCGCCGGGGCCTACGAGCAGTACTTC; V gene: TRBV5-6; D gene: NA; clone size: NA; J gene: TRBJ2-7
CDR3 protein: CASKLSGGEQYF; CDR3 DNA: TGTGCCAGCAAGTTGTCAGGGGGCGAGCAGTACTTC; V gene: TRBV5-5; D gene: TRBD1; clone size: NA; J gene: TRBJ2-7
CDR3 protein: CASSWQGTWKLFF; CDR3 DNA: TGTGCCAGCAGTTGGCAGGGAACGTGGAAACTGTTTTTT; V gene: TRBV27; D gene: NA; clone size: NA; J gene: TRBJ1-4
CDR3 protein: CASSRGQLNEKLFF; CDR3 DNA: TGTGCCAGCAGCCGGGGACAGCTTAATGAAAAACTGTTTTTT; V gene: TRBV11-2; D gene: TRBD1; clone size: NA; J gene: TRBJ1-4
CDR3 protein: CASSPTGGRGWNEQFF; CDR3 DNA: TGCGCCAGCAGCCCGACAGGGGGCAGAGGATGGAATGAGCAGTTCTTC; V gene: TRBV10-1; D gene: TRBD1; clone size: NA; J gene: TRBJ2-1
CDR3 protein: CAWSLGTGNQPQHF; CDR3 DNA: TGTGCCTGGAGTTTAGGGACGGGGAATCAGCCCCAGCATTTT; V gene: TRBV30; D gene: NA; clone size: once; J gene: TRBJ1-5
CDR3 protein: CASSMSQGGTGELFF; CDR3 DNA: TGTGCCAGTAGTATGTCACAGGGAGGGACCGGGGAGCTGTTTTTT; V gene: TRBV19; D gene: NA; clone size: once; J gene: TRBJ2-2
CDR3 protein: CASSLLAGGYEQYF; CDR3 DNA: TGCGCCAGCAGCTTGCTAGCGGGGGGGTACGAGCAGTACTTC; V gene: TRBV5-1; D gene: TRBD2; clone size: NA; J gene: TRBJ2-7
CDR3 protein: CAGGGYSPLHF; CDR3 DNA: TGTGCCGGGGGGGGATACTCACCCCTCCACTTT; V gene: TRBV30; D gene: NA; clone size: NA; J gene: TRBJ1-6
CDR3 protein: CASSAGAGAEKLFF; CDR3 DNA: TGTGCCAGCAGTGCTGGGGCAGGGGCAGAAAAACTGTTTTTT; V gene: TRBV9; D gene: NA; clone size: NA; J gene: TRBJ1-4
CDR3 protein: CASGTYNQPQHF; CDR3 DNA: TGTGCCAGCGGCACATACAATCAGCCCCAGCATTTT; V gene: TRBV7-9; D gene: NA; clone size: many; J gene: TRBJ1-5
CDR3 protein: CAWTFPGTAGNQPQHF; CDR3 DNA: TGTGCCTGGACCTTCCCGGGGACAGCTGGCAATCAGCCCCAGCATTTT; V gene: TRBV30; D gene: TRBD1; clone size: NA; J gene: TRBJ1-5
CDR3 protein: CASSMGPNQETQYF; CDR3 DNA: TGTGCCAGTAGTATGGGGCCTAACCAAGAGACCCAGTACTTC; V gene: TRBV19; D gene: NA; clone size: NA; J gene: TRBJ2-5
CDR3 protein: CASSLGLFTEAFF; CDR3 DNA: TGTGCCAGCAGTTTAGGGCTGTTCACTGAAGCTTTCTTT; V gene: TRBV28; D gene: NA; clone size: NA; J gene: TRBJ1-1
CDR3 protein: CASSFEGQPWDEQFF; CDR3 DNA: TGTGCCAGCAGCTTCGAGGGACAGCCCTGGGATGAGCAGTTCTTC; V gene: TRBV7-3; D gene: TRBD1; clone size: few; J gene: TRBJ2-1
CDR3 protein: CASSPGREQPQHF; CDR3 DNA: TGTGCCAGCTCACCAGGTCGAGAGCAGCCCCAGCATTTT; V gene: TRBV18; D gene: NA; clone size: NA; J gene: TRBJ1-5
CDR3 protein: CASSPLGGGFNTGELFF; CDR3 DNA: TGTGCCAGCAGCCCGTTAGGGGGGGGCTTCAACACCGGGGAGCTGTTTTTT; V gene: TRBV5-4; D gene: NA; clone size: NA; J gene: TRBJ2-2
CDR3 protein: CASSADRAKANEQFF; CDR3 DNA: TGTGCCAGCAGTGCTGACAGGGCGAAGGCCAATGAGCAGTTCTTC; V gene: TRBV6-5; D gene: TRBD1; clone size: NA; J gene: TRBJ2-1
CDR3 protein: CASSLVRGRGGYGYTF; CDR3 DNA: TGTGCCAGCAGCTTAGTAAGGGGCAGGGGAGGCTATGGCTACACCTTC; V gene: TRBV11-2; D gene: NA; clone size: NA; J gene: TRBJ1-2
CDR3 protein: CASSDLGAGSNSPLHF; CDR3 DNA: TGTGCCAGCAGTGACCTAGGGGCGGGGAGTAATTCACCCCTCCACTTT; V gene: TRBV2; D gene: NA; clone size: NA; J gene: TRBJ1-6
CDR3 protein: CASSLVGTYNSPLHF; CDR3 DNA: TGTGCCAGCAGCTTAGTTGGGACTTATAATTCACCCCTCCACTTT; V gene: TRBV11-2; D gene: NA; clone size: NA; J gene: TRBJ1-6
CDR3 protein: CASSRGQGETQYF; CDR3 DNA: TGTGCCAGCAGTCGGGGCCAGGGTGAGACCCAGTACTTC; V gene: TRBV2; D gene: NA; clone size: NA; J gene: TRBJ2-5
CDR3 protein: CASSLTPTENYGYTF; CDR3 DNA: TGCGCCAGCAGCCTGACCCCGACGGAAAACTATGGCTACACCTTC; V gene: TRBV5-1; D gene: NA; clone size: NA; J gene: TRBJ1-2
CDR3 protein: CASLPSRGYNEQFF; CDR3 DNA: TGTGCCAGCCTCCCGTCGCGGGGATACAATGAGCAGTTCTTC; V gene: TRBV6-5; D gene: NA; clone size: NA; J gene: TRBJ2-1
CDR3 protein: CASSVDPGRGEKLFF; CDR3 DNA: TGTGCCAGCAGCGTAGATCCCGGGAGGGGTGAAAAACTGTTTTTT; V gene: TRBV9; D gene: NA; clone size: once; J gene: TRBJ1-4
CDR3 protein: CASSQPRGVQETQYF; CDR3 DNA: TGTGCCAGCAGCCAACCTAGAGGGGTCCAAGAGACCCAGTACTTC; V gene: TRBV11-2; D gene: NA; clone size: NA; J gene: TRBJ2-5